The 22 T cell receptor beta chains listed next were all sequenced from one sample in a study of neurological immune-mediated disorders. Documented time point: longitudinal time-point 2. TCRdb recomputed calls from the 5' RACE reads with MiXCR, one row per CDR3 protein. The data hold some 100,000 distinct CDR3 sequences, with over 10% observed a single time. Sequences were obtained from PBMCs. These receptor sequences come from a female donor with HTLV-1-associated myelopathy (HAM/TSP).

The table lists this clonotype with many counts. This chain connects TRBV28 to TRBJ2-5, with a tentative D call TRBD1 (6 bases). CDR1 is MDHEN and CDR2 is SYDVKM in the germline V gene. The CDR3 runs 18 residues. Trimming cost V 8 bases and J 5 bases, with 30 bases left between them. The CDR3 bases are TGTGCCAGCGGGTCAATGGGGGCACTAGTGAGGGCGGAGGAGACCCAGTACTTC. Its translation is CASGSMGALVRAEETQYF.

This clonotype was seen at least ten times. The chain has TRBV7-9 and TRBJ2-7; TRBD1 matches 8 bases. CDR1 and CDR2 from the germline V gene are SEHNR and FQNEAQ (reference sequence). The V and J ends lost 2 bases and 9 bases, in that order; junction bases with no gene match: 6. CDR3 length equals 13 residues. The CDR3 region is CASSLRGQGRQYF. CDR3 in DNA: TGTGCCAGCAGCTTAAGAGGACAGGGTCGGCAGTACTTC. Together with reference TRBV7-9 and TRBJ2-7, the CDR3 gives the full variable domain: DTGVSQNPRHKITKRGQNVTFRCDPISEHNRLYWYRQTLGQGPEFLTYFQNEAQLEKSRLLSDRFSAERPKGSFSTLEIQRTEQGDSAMYLCASSLRGQGRQYFGPGTRLTVT.

This clonotype was counted ten times or more. The rearrangement uses TRBV4-1 and TRBJ2-3; D possibly corresponds to TRBD1 (5 bases). CDR3 length: 15 amino acids. Germline V gene data show CDR1 as MGHRA and CDR2 as YSYEKL. Deletions cut 0 bases from V and 5 bases from J, with 12 bases between. CDR3 DNA sequence: TGCGCCAGCAGCCAAGATGAAGGGGCGCGAGATACGCAGTATTTT. This translates into CASSQDEGARDTQYF.

This clonotype was counted many times. This chain connects TRBV7-9 to TRBJ2-3, with 8 bases lining up with TRBD2. The CDR3 has 16 residues. Germline V gene data show CDR1 as SEHNR and CDR2 as FQNEAQ (reference sequence). The junction had 15 bases not matched to a gene; V was cut back by 7 bases and J by 6 bases. CDR3 sequence reads: CASTRGQAGEPDTQYF. DNA for the CDR3: TGTGCCAGCACGAGGGGCCAAGCGGGGGAACCGGATACGCAGTATTTT.

This clonotype occurred many times. The rearrangement links TRBV18 to TRBJ2-7; 13 bases are shared with TRBD2. The ends lost 0 bases at V and 1 base at J; junction bases unmatched: 0. Germline CDR1 is KGHSH and CDR2 is LQKENI. The CDR3 has 16 residues. CDR3 residues: CASSPPGLAGSYEQYF. CDR3 bases: TGTGCCAGCTCACCACCGGGACTAGCGGGGTCCTACGAGCAGTACTTC.

There are many counts of this clonotype. The chain joins TRBV5-1 to TRBJ1-6; D is perhaps TRBD1 (5 bases). There are 18 residues in the CDR3. Germline V gene sequence: CDR1 SGHRS, CDR2 YFSETQ. V was trimmed by 0 bases and J by 0 bases, leaving 13 bases between them. CDR3 amino acids: CASSLGDRSSSYNSPLHF. CDR3 nucleotide sequence: TGCGCCAGCAGCTTGGGAGACAGATCGAGCTCCTATAATTCACCCCTCCACTTT. The variable domain in full, completed from reference TRBV5-1 and TRBJ1-6, reads KAGVTQTPRYLIKTRGQQVTLSCSPISGHRSVSWYQQTPGQGLQFLFEYFSETQRNKGNFPGRFSGRQFSNSRSEMNVSTLELGDSALYLCASSLGDRSSSYNSPLHFGNGTRLTVT.

This clonotype has at least ten counts. The chain couples TRBV20-1 to TRBJ2-3; D possibly corresponds to TRBD2 (6 bases). Germline CDR1 reads DFQATT; CDR2 reads SNEGSKA (reference sequence). V was trimmed by 5 bases and J by 11 bases, leaving 26 bases between them. The CDR3 consists of 15 residues. For the CDR3, the DNA is TGCAGTGCTTCAAACCTCGCGGACTACCCTATAGGGCAGTATTTT. Translated, it gives CSASNLADYPIGQYF.

The V gene is TRBV7-3, the J gene TRBJ2-3; D uncertain. V was cut by 5 bases and J by 0 bases, with 18 bases left in between. This CDR3 spans 17 amino acids. Germline V CDR1 and CDR2: SGHTA, FQGTGA. The CDR3 protein is CASSQDRAASSTDTQYF. The CDR3 DNA sequence: TGTGCCAGCAGCCAAGATCGGGCCGCGTCTAGCACAGATACGCAGTATTTT.

Comment on this clonotype: At one end the junction does not follow the germline gene, possibly because of a read error. This rearrangement joins TRBV5-5 to TRBJ2-5, with D maybe TRBD1 (5 bases). Germline assignment: CDR1 SGHKS and CDR2 YYEKEE (reference sequence). The CDR3 has 14 amino acids. The CDR3 protein is CASRQGRIAETQYF. As DNA, the CDR3 is TGTGCCAGCAGGCAGGGCCGGATTGCAGAGACCCAGTACTTT. Drawing the rest from reference TRBV5-5 and TRBJ2-5, the complete variable domain is DAGVTQSPTHLIKTRGQQVTLRCSPISGHKSVSWYQQVLGQGPQFIFQYYEKEERGRGNFPDRFSARQFPNYSSELNVNALLLGDSALYLCASRQGRIAETQYFGPGTRLLVL.

J is TRBJ2-7 and V is TRBV3-1, with D perhaps TRBD2 (5 bases). V dropped 1 base and J dropped 3 bases, with 10 bases sitting between them. CDR1 LGHDT and CDR2 YNNKEL come from the germline V gene (reference sequence). The length of the CDR3 is 14 residues. CDR3 nucleotides: TGTGCCAGCAGCCAAGTTCCCGGGGTCTACGAGCAGTACTTC. Encoded protein: CASSQVPGVYEQYF.

This clonotype was recorded many times. The V call is TRBV5-1, the J call TRBJ2-7, with D tentatively TRBD1 (5 bases). V shed 4 bases and J shed 3 bases, with 14 bases lying between them. Germline V gene data show CDR1 as SGHRS and CDR2 as YFSETQ. This CDR3 contains 14 residues. The CDR3 reads CASSLAGQVYEQYF. CDR3 nucleotides: TGCGCCAGCAGCCTTGCCGGACAAGTCTACGAGCAGTACTTC.

This clonotype was observed many times. V usage is TRBV18 and J usage is TRBJ2-3; D not certain. Trimming removed 6 bases from V and 2 bases from J, with 15 bases in between. Per the germline V gene, CDR1 is KGHSH and CDR2 is LQKENI. The CDR3 has 15 amino acids. The CDR3 here is CASSPLGDDTDTQYF. In DNA, the CDR3 is TGTGCCAGCTCCCCCCTCGGCGACGACACAGATACGCAGTATTTT.

This clonotype was recorded many times. The gene calls are TRBV7-2 and TRBJ1-1; weak D call: TRBD1 (5 bases). The length of the CDR3 is 14 residues. Trimming shortened V by 6 bases and J by 6 bases, and 17 bases separated the two germline ends. CDR1 SGHTA and CDR2 FQGNSA come from the germline V gene. The CDR3 loop is CASSLFFRDAEAFF. The CDR3 DNA reads TGTGCCAGCAGTCTATTCTTCAGGGATGCTGAAGCTTTCTTT.

This clonotype has a count of ten or more. The chain recombines TRBV2 with TRBJ2-3, with 11 bases that match TRBD2. After removal of 4 bases from V and 1 base from J, the junction contained 4 bases not matched to a gene. The CDR3 totals 16 residues. Germline CDR1 is SNHLY and CDR2 is FYNNEI. The CDR3 loop is CASSAKTSGGTDTQYF. The CDR3 bases are TGTGCCAGCAGTGCAAAGACTAGCGGGGGCACAGATACGCAGTATTTT.

This clonotype was seen at least ten times. This chain connects TRBV12-3 or TRBV12-4 to TRBJ1-4; D unclear. The CDR3 is 14 residues long. V was cut by 1 base and J by 11 bases, with 14 bases left in between. DNA for the CDR3: TGTGCCAGCAGTTTAGAGCTAGTGTCGGGGAAACTGTTTTTT. It translates to CASSLELVSGKLFF.

As to this clonotype: This may be a read error: a much more frequent sequence differs by one nucleotide. The V and J genes are TRBV7-9 and TRBJ1-1; D is unresolved. Germline V gives CDR1 SEHNR, CDR2 FQNEAQ (reference sequence). Trimming cost V 4 bases and J 8 bases, with 11 bases left between them. The CDR3 has 12 residues. DNA for the CDR3: TGTGCCAGCAGCTCCCGGGTATGGGAAGCTTTCTTT. As protein: CASSSRVWEAFF.

This clonotype was counted at least ten times. This chain uses TRBV7-3 with TRBJ2-2, with D maybe TRBD1 (6 bases). V lost 5 bases, J lost 2 bases, and 9 bases lay in between. Germline-derived CDR1 and CDR2 are SGHTA and FQGTGA. CDR3 size: 14 residues. CDR3 sequence: CASSRDTNTGELFF. CDR3 bases: TGTGCCAGCAGCCGGGACACCAACACCGGGGAGCTGTTTTTT.

This clonotype was recorded at least ten times. This chain links TRBV20-1 with TRBJ2-1, with 7 nucleotides matching TRBD2. V shed 5 bases and J 9 bases; nucleotides not matched to a gene: 10. From germline, CDR1 is DFQATT and CDR2 SNEGSKA (reference sequence). The length of the CDR3 is 13 residues. CDR3 in amino acids: CSAGTTGRLEQFF. DNA for the CDR3: TGCAGTGCTGGGACTACAGGTCGTCTTGAGCAGTTCTTC.

A remark on this clonotype: It may be a read error: a sequence one base away is much more abundant. V is TRBV12-3 or TRBV12-4 and J is TRBJ2-2; 9 nucleotides agree with TRBD1. The CDR3 covers 15 residues. The CDR3 DNA is TGTGCCAACAGTACGGGACAGGGAAACACCGGGGAGCTGTTTTTT. It encodes CANSTGQGNTGELFF.

By share, this clonotype counts as medium-sized. One end of the junction does not line up with germline, which may come from a read error. The chain employs TRBV15 and TRBJ2-1; D is uncertain. This CDR3 contains 16 residues. CDR1 LNHNV and CDR2 YYDKDF come from the germline V gene (reference sequence). CDR3 bases: TGTGCTACCAGCAGAGATGCCGGTTCCCACGGCGATGAGCAGTTCTTC. Its protein is CATSRDAGSHGDEQFF. The entire variable domain, with the rest obtained from reference TRBV15 and TRBJ2-1, is as follows: DAMVIQNPRYQVTQFGKPVTLSCSQTLNHNVMYWYQQKSSQAPKLLFHYYDKDFNNEADTPDNFQSRRPNTSFCFLDIRSPGLGDTAMYLCATSRDAGSHGDEQFFGPGTRLTVL.

This clonotype was seen ten or more times. No DNA is shown, since the ends of the CDR3 on it are uncertain; the CDR3 is the one TCRdb lists. V and J are TRBV28 and TRBJ1-6; the listed D gene, TRBD1, was not tested against the DNA. Both ends counted, the CDR3 spans 16 residues. From germline, CDR1 is MDHEN and CDR2 SYDVKM. The CDR3 sequence is CASILGQVEPDSPLHF.

This clonotype was seen ten or more times. The V and J genes are TRBV18 and TRBJ2-7; 9 bases map to TRBD1. Germline trimming cut 3 bases from V and 5 bases from J; bases unmatched to any gene: 11. The CDR3 is 16 residues long. Germline values: CDR1 KGHSH, CDR2 LQKENI. The CDR3 DNA is TGTGCCAGCTCACCGCCCGACGGGACAGGGAACCACGAGCAGTACTTC. It specifies CASSPPDGTGNHEQYF.